This T cell receptor beta chain was identified during a study of shared clonotypes between healthy human individuals. Study information: Per-donor plates numbered three CD4 naive, three CD4 memory, two CD8 naive and one CD8 memory.

CDR1 is SGHTA, CDR2 FQGTGA, per germline. V lost 5 bases, J lost 4 bases, and 9 bases stayed unmatched. This CDR3 contains 17 residues. Findings and limits, study-wide: The four-donor shared clonotypes exceeded non-shared clonotypes in generation probability, with non-shared ones scoring lower.

Genomic DNA of every subset was divided equally among multiple immunoSEQ plates. Sequenced by immunoSEQ multiplex PCR; TCRdb stores in-frame clones only, minus some. In the table there are about 600,000 clones, 97% of which are singletons. In the case of this clone: Antigen: not known.

The rearrangement links TRBV7-3 to TRBJ2-2, with TRBD2 matching 11 bases. Sequenced sample: naive CD4+ T cells sorted from blood. As to subset: CD45RA+ positively selected. This receptor was identified in a woman in her thirties in good health. This chain's CDR3 is CASSATGTSGITGELFF. The DNA for the CDR3 is TGTGCCAGCAGCGCGACCGGGACTAGCGGAATCACCGGGGAGCTGTTTTTT.